The present T cell receptor beta chain was sequenced within a study of T cell repertoires in cytomegalovirus infection. As for the study in general: Researchers turned to recently identified HLA-C-restricted CMV epitopes as well as well-studied HLA-B-restricted ones.

In its sample, this clonotype was seen a few times. Antigen unknown. The CDR3 runs 18 residues. V lost 5 bases to trimming and J lost 0 bases; unmatched junction nucleotides: 8. Germline V CDR1 and CDR2: SEHNR, FQNEAQ (reference sequence). TCRdb itself ran the reads through MiXCR, one entry per CDR3 protein. The sample lists some 920,000 distinct CDR3 sequences, approximately 31% occurring once. Study-level points and caveats: It was HLA-C-restricted CMV-specific TCR beta clonotypes that dominated the response ex vivo.

This sample comprised cultured CD8+ T cells from PBMCs, obtained from culture after CMV antigen stimulation. The TCR was taken from a human donor in good health (CMV status not recorded). Some clones in this sample may be carry-over from other donors' samples. J is TRBJ2-1 and V is TRBV7-9, with 12 bases lining up with TRBD2. The CDR3 DNA reads as TGTGCCAGCAGCGCTAGCGGGGGGGCCCTCAGCTCCTACAATGAGCAGTTCTTC. Amino acid sequence: CASSASGGALSSYNEQFF.